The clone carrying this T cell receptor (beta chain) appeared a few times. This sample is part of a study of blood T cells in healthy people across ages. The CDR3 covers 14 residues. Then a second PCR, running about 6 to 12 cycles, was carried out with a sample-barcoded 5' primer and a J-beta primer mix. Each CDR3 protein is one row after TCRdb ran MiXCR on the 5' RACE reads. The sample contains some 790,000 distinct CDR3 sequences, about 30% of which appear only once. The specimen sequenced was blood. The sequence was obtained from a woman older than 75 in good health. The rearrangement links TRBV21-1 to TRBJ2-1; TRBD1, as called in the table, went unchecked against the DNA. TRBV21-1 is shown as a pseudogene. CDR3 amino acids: CASSKKGFTGEQFF. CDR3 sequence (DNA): TGTGCCAGCAGCAAAAAAGGATTTACAGGGGAGCAGTTCTTC.